These 12 T cell receptor beta chains were all obtained from the same sample, sequenced in a study of vaccination effects on CD4 cells after COVID-19. The repertoire was sequenced with immunoSEQ multiplex PCR; TCRdb's copy has only in-frame clones and lacks some. The sample includes around 30,000 clones, less than 75% of them seen just once. No antigen is known for these receptors. After roughly 9 days in culture, the CD4+ T cells were isolated. The input for sequencing was CD4+ T cells from PBMCs cultured without peptide, taken before COVID-19 vaccination. The source is a human donor who received a COVID-19 vaccine.

The chain has TRBV12-3 or TRBV12-4 and TRBJ1-5; D not certain. V was pared by 1 base and J by 1 base, with 2 bases between. The CDR3 is made up of 13 amino acids. The CDR3 sequence is CASSLESNQPQHF. In DNA form, the CDR3 reads TGTGCCAGCAGTTTAGAGAGCAATCAGCCCCAGCATTTT.

The V call is TRBV14, the J call TRBJ2-5, with D possibly TRBD2 on 6 matching bases. The V gene's germline CDR1 is SGHDN and CDR2 FVKESK. The CDR3 is 14 amino acids. The V gene lost 5 bases and the J gene lost 3 bases, with 13 bases spanning the gap. In DNA form, the CDR3 reads TGTGCCAGCAGCTCCTTCGGGGGAAAAGAGACCCAGTACTTC. It is translated as CASSSFGGKETQYF.

This clone was counted between two and nine times. The chain joins TRBV19 to TRBJ2-1, with 12 bases lining up with TRBD2. The germline CDR1 and CDR2 sequences are LNHDA and SQIVND (reference sequence). The CDR3 is made up of 13 amino acids. V was clipped by 6 bases and J by 8 bases; unmatched bases: 2. The CDR3: CASSLAGGDEQFF. The CDR3 DNA reads as TGTGCCAGTAGCCTAGCGGGAGGGGATGAGCAGTTCTTC. Variable domain in full (rest from reference TRBV19 and TRBJ2-1): DGGITQSPKYLFRKEGQNVTLSCEQNLNHDAMYWYRQDPGQGLRLIYYSQIVNDFQKGDIAEGYSVSREKKESFPLTVTSAQKNPTAFYLCASSLAGGDEQFFGPGTRLTVL.

This clone was seen a handful of times. The chain has TRBV4-1 and TRBJ1-4, with 7 bases matching TRBD1. V was pared by 4 bases and J by 6 bases, with 8 bases of the junction left unmatched. Germline CDR1 MGHRA, CDR2 YSYEKL. This CDR3 has 15 residues. The CDR3 loop reads CASSPVGTVHEKLFF. Here the CDR3 DNA reads TGCGCCAGCAGCCCAGTGGGGACAGTCCATGAAAAACTGTTTTTT.

The rearrangement uses TRBV2 and TRBJ2-2; 9 positions agree with TRBD1. The V gene's germline CDR1 is SNHLY and CDR2 FYNNEI. This CDR3 contains 15 residues. With V trimmed by 6 bases and J by 3 bases, 5 bases remained unmatched. The CDR3 sequence: CASSPRTGDTGELFF. The CDR3 DNA is TGTGCCAGCAGCCCTCGGACAGGGGACACCGGGGAGCTGTTTTTT.

The V call is TRBV27, the J call TRBJ1-2; 8 bases match TRBD1. Losses at the gene ends were 2 bases for V and 5 bases for J; bases not matched to a gene: 10. Germline CDR1 MNHEY, CDR2 SMNVEV (reference sequence). This CDR3 is built from 16 residues. The CDR3 nucleotides read TGTGCCAGCAGTTTAGGAGGGAGACAGGGGTCATATGGCTACACCTTC. Translating gives CASSLGGRQGSYGYTF.

This chain links TRBV5-5 with TRBJ2-5, with TRBD2 identical over 11 bases. Germline V gene lookup returns CDR1 SGHKS and CDR2 YYEKEE (reference sequence). V was clipped by 1 base and J by 5 bases; unmatched bases: 7. The CDR3 covers 16 residues. CDR3 nucleotide sequence: TGTGCCAGCAGCTTGCGACTAGCGGGGACTTCCGAGACCCAGTACTTC. It is translated as CASSLRLAGTSETQYF. Variable domain in full (rest from reference TRBV5-5 and TRBJ2-5): DAGVTQSPTHLIKTRGQQVTLRCSPISGHKSVSWYQQVLGQGPQFIFQYYEKEERGRGNFPDRFSARQFPNYSSELNVNALLLGDSALYLCASSLRLAGTSETQYFGPGTRLLVL.

This chain uses TRBV7-6 with TRBJ2-7; 11 positions match TRBD1. Germline trimming cut 4 bases from V and 4 bases from J; bases unmatched to any gene: 9. The CDR3 consists of 16 residues. Per germline, CDR1 SGHVS and CDR2 FNYEAQ. The CDR3 region is CASSSPGQGGSYEQYF. DNA for the CDR3: TGTGCCAGCAGCTCCCCGGGACAGGGGGGTTCGTACGAGCAGTACTTC.

This rearrangement joins TRBV5-1 to TRBJ1-2; no definite D call. The V end lost 6 bases, the J end lost 8 bases, and 14 bases lay between the germline ends. CDR1 and CDR2 (germline): SGHRS, YFSETQ. The CDR3 has 12 residues. The CDR3 reads CASTPGQGGYTF. CDR3 sequence (DNA): TGCGCCAGCACCCCGGGCCAAGGGGGCTACACCTTC.

CDR3 amino acids: CASSERAGGLNNEQFF. In nucleotides, the CDR3 is TGTGCCAGCAGTGAAAGGGCGGGGGGGCTGAACAATGAGCAGTTCTTC. This sequence joins TRBV6-1 and TRBJ2-1; 9 bases fit TRBD2. This CDR3 spans 16 amino acids. CDR1 MNHNS and CDR2 SASEGT come from the germline V gene. Trimming at V came to 2 bases and at J to 5 bases, leaving 7 bases not matched to a gene.

This clone was seen a handful of times. The rearrangement joins TRBV10-1 to TRBJ1-1; D gene ambiguous. The CDR3 has 13 residues. The germline V gene encodes CDR1 WNHNN and CDR2 SYGVQD (reference sequence). Between the trimmed V and J ends, which lost 4 bases and 0 bases, there was a span of 6 bases. Here the CDR3 reads CASSGGMNTEAFF. In DNA, the CDR3 is TGCGCCAGCAGTGGGGGTATGAACACTGAAGCTTTCTTT.

This clone is termed medium-sized. The J gene is TRBJ1-2, the V gene TRBV10-2, with D perhaps TRBD1 (6 bases). CDR3 length equals 13 residues. Trimming pared 8 bases from V and 0 bases from J, leaving 10 bases between. In germline, CDR1 is WSHSY, CDR2 SAAADI. In nucleotides, the CDR3 is TGCGCCAGCCGGGACACTTCTAACTATGGCTACACCTTC. This gives the protein CASRDTSNYGYTF.